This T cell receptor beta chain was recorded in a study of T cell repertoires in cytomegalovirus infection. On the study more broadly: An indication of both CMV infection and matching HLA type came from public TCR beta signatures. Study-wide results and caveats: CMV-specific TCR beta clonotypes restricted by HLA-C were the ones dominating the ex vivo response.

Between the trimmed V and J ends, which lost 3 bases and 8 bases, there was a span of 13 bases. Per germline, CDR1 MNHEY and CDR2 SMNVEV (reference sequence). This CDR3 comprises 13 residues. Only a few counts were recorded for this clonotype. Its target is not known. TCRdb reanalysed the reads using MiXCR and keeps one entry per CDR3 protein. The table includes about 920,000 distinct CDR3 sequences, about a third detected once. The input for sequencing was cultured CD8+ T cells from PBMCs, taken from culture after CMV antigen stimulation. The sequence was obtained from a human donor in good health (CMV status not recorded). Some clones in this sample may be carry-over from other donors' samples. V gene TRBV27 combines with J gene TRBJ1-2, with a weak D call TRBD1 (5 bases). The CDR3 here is CASSFGGDDGYTF. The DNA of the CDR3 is TGTGCCAGCAGTTTTGGGGGGGATGACGGCTACACCTTC.